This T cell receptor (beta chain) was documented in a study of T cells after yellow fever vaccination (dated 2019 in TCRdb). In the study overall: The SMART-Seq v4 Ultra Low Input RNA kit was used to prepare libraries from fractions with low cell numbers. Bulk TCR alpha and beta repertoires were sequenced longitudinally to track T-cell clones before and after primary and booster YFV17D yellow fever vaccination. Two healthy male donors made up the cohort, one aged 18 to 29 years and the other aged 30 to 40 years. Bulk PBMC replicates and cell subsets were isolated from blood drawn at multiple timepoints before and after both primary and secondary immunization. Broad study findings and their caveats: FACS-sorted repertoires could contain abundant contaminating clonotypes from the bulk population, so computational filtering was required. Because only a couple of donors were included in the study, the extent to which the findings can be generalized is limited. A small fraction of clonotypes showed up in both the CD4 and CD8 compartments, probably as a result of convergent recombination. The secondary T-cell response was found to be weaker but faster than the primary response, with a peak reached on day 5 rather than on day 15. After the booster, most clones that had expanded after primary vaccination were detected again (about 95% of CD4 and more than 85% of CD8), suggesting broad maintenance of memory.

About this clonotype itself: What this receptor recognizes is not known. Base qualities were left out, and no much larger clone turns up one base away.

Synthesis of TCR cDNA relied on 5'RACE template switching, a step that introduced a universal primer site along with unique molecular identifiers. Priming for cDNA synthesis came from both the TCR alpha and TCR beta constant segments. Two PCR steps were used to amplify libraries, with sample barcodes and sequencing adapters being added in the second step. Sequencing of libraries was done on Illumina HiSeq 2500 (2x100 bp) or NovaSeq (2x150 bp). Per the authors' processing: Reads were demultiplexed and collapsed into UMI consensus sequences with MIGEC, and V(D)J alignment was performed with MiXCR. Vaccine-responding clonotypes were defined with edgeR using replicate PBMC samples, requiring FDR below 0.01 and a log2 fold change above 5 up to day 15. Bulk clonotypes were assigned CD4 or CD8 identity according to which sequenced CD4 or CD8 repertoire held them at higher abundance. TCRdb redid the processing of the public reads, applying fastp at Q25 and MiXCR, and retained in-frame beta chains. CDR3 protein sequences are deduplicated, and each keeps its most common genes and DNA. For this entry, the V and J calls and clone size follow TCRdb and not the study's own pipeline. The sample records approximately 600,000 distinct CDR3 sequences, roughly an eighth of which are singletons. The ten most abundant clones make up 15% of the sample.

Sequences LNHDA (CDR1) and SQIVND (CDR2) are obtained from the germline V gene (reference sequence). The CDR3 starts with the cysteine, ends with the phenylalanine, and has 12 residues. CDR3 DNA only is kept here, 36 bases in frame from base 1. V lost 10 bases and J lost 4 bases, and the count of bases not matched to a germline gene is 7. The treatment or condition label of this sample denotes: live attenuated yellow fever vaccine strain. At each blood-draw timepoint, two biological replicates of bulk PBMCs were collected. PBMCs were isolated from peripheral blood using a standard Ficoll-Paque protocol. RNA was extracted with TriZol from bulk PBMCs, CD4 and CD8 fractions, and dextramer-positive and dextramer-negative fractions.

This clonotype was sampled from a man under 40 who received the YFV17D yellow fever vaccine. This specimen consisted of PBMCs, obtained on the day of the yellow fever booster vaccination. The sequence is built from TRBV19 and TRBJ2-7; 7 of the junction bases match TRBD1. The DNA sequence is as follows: TGTGCCACGACAGGGACGAGTTACGAGCAGTACTTC. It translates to CATTGTSYEQYF.